Reported below is one T cell receptor (beta chain). The source of the sample is a study of blood T cell repertoires in COVID-19. Across the whole study: Sites across the United States, Italy and Spain contributed samples from acute and convalescent COVID-19. T cells, B-cell-depleted T cells, or PBMCs provided the cDNA or gDNA that served as material.

Authors' analysis steps: Using reference gene primer amplification, nucleated cell counts were estimated. Sequencing was performed with immunoSEQ multiplex PCR; in TCRdb, only in-frame clones are kept and a portion is missing. From that table come the V and J calls and clone size; the DNA was used to work out D and trimming. The sample lists under 400,000 clones, approximately 87% occurring once. What was sequenced was PBMCs or T cells enriched from blood (not recorded which). The clonotype originates from a man aged 40-55 years in a cohort exposed to, infected with or recovered from COVID-19 (not recorded which).

In nucleotides, the CDR3 is TGTGCCAGCACCCAAGGACACCTGAGCTCCTACGAGCAGTACTTC. Translation gives CASTQGHLSSYEQYF. J is TRBJ2-7 and V is TRBV28; perhaps TRBD1 as D (5 bases). V was shortened by 7 bases and J by 0 bases, with 16 bases between the two germline ends. Germline V gene sequence: CDR1 MDHEN, CDR2 SYDVKM. The CDR3 is made up of 15 amino acids.